The 5 T cell receptor beta chains below come from one sample, sequenced in a study of shared clonotypes between healthy human individuals. The naive CD8 subset, CD45RO-negative cells positively selected for CCR7, excluded terminally differentiated effector memory CD45RA+ cells. Measured with immunoSEQ multiplex PCR; TCRdb has only the in-frame clones, and not every one. The table has roughly 2,000,000 clones, roughly 95% seen once; the top ten hold less than 1.5%. Material for sequencing was naive CD8+ T cells sorted from blood. These receptor sequences come from a man aged 18 to 30 in good health.

The chain carries TRBV7-8 and TRBJ2-7, with D hard to call. Germline assignment: CDR1 SGHVS and CDR2 FQNEAQ. The CDR3 is 13 residues long. V lost 4 bases to trimming and J lost 0 bases, with 7 bases between them. CDR3 protein: CASSSSLSYEQYF. In DNA, the CDR3 is TGTGCCAGCAGCTCGAGTCTCTCCTACGAGCAGTACTTC.

The CDR3, as DNA: TGTGCCAGCAGCTTAGCTGGGGCGGGACAGCCCCAGCATTTT. Its translation: CASSLAGAGQPQHF. The genes are TRBV7-2 and TRBJ1-5; perhaps TRBD1 as D (5 bases). The CDR3 runs 14 residues. Germline CDR1 is SGHTA and CDR2 is FQGNSA. Trimming removed 0 bases from V and 7 bases from J, with 10 bases in between.

Regarding this clone: Other DNA variants within this sample encode the same CDR3. The chain links TRBV27 to TRBJ2-7; no firm D call. V was shortened by 0 bases and J by 0 bases, with 3 bases between the two germline ends. CDR1 MNHEY and CDR2 SMNVEV come from the germline V gene (reference sequence). This CDR3 comprises 13 residues. The CDR3 DNA reads as TGTGCCAGCAGTTTATCGTTCTCCTACGAGCAGTACTTC. Translated, it gives CASSLSFSYEQYF.

This chain joins TRBV9 and TRBJ2-1; a weak D match, TRBD1 (5 bases). The CDR3 is 15 residues long. The ends were cut back, 4 bases at V and 5 bases at J, with 16 bases in the middle. Germline CDR1 and CDR2: SGDLS and YYNGEE. The CDR3 region is CASSPTRVLHNEQFF. The CDR3 region has the DNA TGTGCCAGCAGCCCTACCAGGGTGTTGCACAATGAGCAGTTCTTC.

This chain connects TRBV7-9 to TRBJ2-1, with D tentatively TRBD2 (7 bases). The CDR3 contains 15 residues. Between the trimmed V and J ends, which lost 5 bases and 5 bases, there was a span of 16 bases. CDR1 is SEHNR and CDR2 is FQNEAQ in the germline V gene (reference sequence). The CDR3 DNA is TGTGCCAGCAGCCAGAGGGGGGGCGCAGACAATGAGCAGTTCTTC. This translates into CASSQRGGADNEQFF.